This TCR beta chain was obtained from a study of cytomegalovirus exposure and HLA in healthy donors. Across the study: The 100 million to 140 million unique TCR beta sequences, from about 179 million T cells, were found by an earlier analysis.

It was with 60 Vbeta and 13 Jbeta primers that the PCR ran. Assay: immunoSEQ multiplex PCR; the TCRdb copy retains only in-frame clones and omits some. The sample has more than 95,000 clones, 80% seen once. There are 12 residues in the CDR3. CDR1 and CDR2 from the germline V gene are WSHSY and SAAADI. The V segment lost 6 bases and the J segment 7 bases; nucleotides outside the gene matches: 2. For this clone: Its antigen remains unidentified.

Study outcomes and limitations: It was likely that a cluster of highly shared sequence variants was a sequencing artifact. In a later analysis, CMV-associated beta chains were mostly HLA-associated, it appeared. TCR beta sequences reportedly predicted the HLA-A and HLA-B alleles of most subjects accurately.

Sequenced sample: PBMCs. The chain carries TRBV10-2 and TRBJ1-5; 8 bases fit TRBD1. The source is a man between 25 and 39 years old in good health and CMV-seropositive. CDR3 nucleotides: TGCGCCAGCAGGACAGGGGAACAGCCCCAGCATTTT. This translates into CASRTGEQPQHF.